This T cell receptor (beta chain) was recorded in a study of blood T cell repertoires in COVID-19. Study information: Specimens from acute and convalescent COVID-19 originated in the United States, Italy and Spain. The analysed material was cDNA or gDNA that came from T cells, B-cell-depleted T cells, or PBMCs.

In the original analysis: By means of reference gene primer amplification, nucleated cell counts were estimated. Here immunoSEQ multiplex PCR was the method, and the copy in TCRdb shows in-frame clones only, minus some. V and J calls and clone size are those listed in that table; D and trimming were worked out from the DNA. The sample holds under 200,000 clones, 85% to 90% seen once. This receptor was obtained from a man younger than 35 with active or convalescent COVID-19. Sequencing was carried out using peripheral blood.

The CDR3 nucleotides read TGTGCCAGCAGCTTAACGCGCGCGGGGAATTCACCCCTCCACTTT. The encoded protein is CASSLTRAGNSPLHF. The chain recombines TRBV7-2 with TRBJ1-6, with D hard to call. This CDR3 contains 15 residues. Per germline, CDR1 SGHTA and CDR2 FQGNSA. The V gene lost 2 bases and the J gene lost 7 bases, with 12 bases spanning the gap.